The 12 T cell receptor beta chains presented below share a single source sample, sequenced in a study of CD8 T cells in Susac syndrome. Roughly 0.45 to 1 ug RNA was reverse transcribed with random hexamers. TCRdb reprocessed the immunoSEQ multiplex PCR reads with MiXCR, giving one entry per CDR3 protein. The sample has roughly 300,000 distinct CDR3 sequences, more than 75% seen once; the top ten hold 0.095% to 0.14%. Material: CD8+ T cells from PBMCs. Every receptor here comes from a human donor with multiple sclerosis.

V and J are TRBV20-1 and TRBJ1-2; D remains unclear. Germline assignment: CDR1 DFQATT and CDR2 SNEGSKA (reference sequence). The CDR3 is 9 amino acids. V dropped 7 bases and J dropped 5 bases, with 5 bases sitting between them. DNA for the CDR3: TGCAGTGGGAAATATGGCTACACCTTC. This translates into CSGKYGYTF.

The chain carries TRBV7-9 and TRBJ1-1; no clear D. CDR1 is SEHNR, CDR2 FQNEAQ, per germline (reference sequence). There are 13 residues in the CDR3. Trimming stripped 7 bases from V and 2 bases from J, with 11 bases between. The CDR3 is CASNPPANTEAFF. The CDR3 nucleotides read TGTGCCAGCAACCCACCGGCAAACACTGAAGCTTTCTTT.

This chain uses TRBV27 with TRBJ1-1; TRBD1 matches 7 bases. This CDR3 has 13 amino acids. Germline V gene lookup returns CDR1 MNHEY and CDR2 SMNVEV (reference sequence). V lost 8 bases, J lost 3 bases, and 6 bases stayed unmatched. CDR3 DNA: TGTGCCAGCCGTAGGGACAGCTACACTGAAGCTTTCTTT. Its translation: CASRRDSYTEAFF.

The V gene is TRBV28, the J gene TRBJ2-3; TRBD2 matches at 7 bases. There are 16 residues in the CDR3. The ends lost 6 bases at V and 2 bases at J; junction bases unmatched: 11. The germline V gene encodes CDR1 MDHEN and CDR2 SYDVKM. CDR3: CASSPAEGRATDTQYF. As DNA, the CDR3 is TGTGCCAGCAGCCCCGCGGAGGGGAGGGCCACAGATACGCAGTATTTT.

The chain has TRBV30 and TRBJ2-1, with TRBD1 matching 7 bases. Trimming took 0 bases from V and 7 from J; bases not matched to a gene: 6. This CDR3 has 14 residues. CDR1 and CDR2 from the germline V gene are GTSNPN and SVGIG (reference sequence). The chain's CDR3 is CAWSVQGFLNEQFF. The CDR3 nucleotides read TGTGCCTGGAGTGTACAGGGGTTCTTAAATGAGCAGTTCTTC.

The chain recombines TRBV27 with TRBJ1-6; D call uncertain. The CDR3 length is 14 residues. Trimming removed 3 bases from V and 4 bases from J, with 7 bases in between. The germline gives CDR1 MNHEY, CDR2 SMNVEV (reference sequence). The CDR3 sequence: CASSLRAYNSPLHF. CDR3 DNA: TGTGCCAGCAGTTTGAGGGCGTATAATTCACCCCTCCACTTT.

In this sample, this clonotype turned up many times. CDR3 bases: TGTGCCAGCAGTTTAGACAGGGAAGAGACCCAGTACTTC. As protein: CASSLDREETQYF. This rearrangement joins TRBV3-1 to TRBJ2-5; 7 bases are shared with TRBD1. J lost 3 bases, V lost 6 bases, and 4 bases had no gene match. The CDR3 length is 13 residues. Germline CDR1 LGHDT, CDR2 YNNKEL (reference sequence).

The chain combines TRBV14 with TRBJ2-1; D not certain. CDR1 and CDR2 from the germline V gene are SGHDN and FVKESK. The CDR3 is 15 residues long. V lost 1 base and J lost 3, with 10 bases in between. CDR3 nucleotide sequence: TGTGCCAGCAGCCAAGGAAAACCCATCTACAATGAGCAGTTCTTC. Its translation is CASSQGKPIYNEQFF.

V gene TRBV14 combines with J gene TRBJ2-7; D unclear. Germline V gene sequence: CDR1 SGHDN, CDR2 FVKESK. V was pared by 2 bases and J by 3 bases, with 8 bases between. CDR3 length: 13 residues. Written as DNA, the CDR3 is TGTGCCAGCAGCCAAAACATAAACTACGAGCAGTACTTC. Protein product: CASSQNINYEQYF.

V and J are TRBV28 and TRBJ1-5; D possibly corresponds to TRBD1 (6 bases). Germline CDR1 is MDHEN and CDR2 is SYDVKM. V was cut by 6 bases and J by 1 base, with 16 bases left in between. This CDR3 comprises 16 residues. The CDR3, as DNA: TGTGCCAGCAGCCCGGGACAAGGGAACAGCAATCAGCCCCAGCATTTT. It encodes CASSPGQGNSNQPQHF. Supplemented by reference TRBV28 and TRBJ1-5, the full variable domain reads DVKVTQSSRYLVKRTGEKVFLECVQDMDHENMFWYRQDPGLGLRLIYFSYDVKMKEKGDIPEGYSVSREKKERFSLILESASTNQTSMYLCASSPGQGNSNQPQHFGDGTRLSIL.

The chain couples TRBV9 to TRBJ2-7; 7 nucleotides agree with TRBD2. CDR1 is SGDLS and CDR2 is YYNGEE in the germline V gene. There are 13 residues in the CDR3. After removal of 4 bases from V and 2 bases from J, the junction contained 3 bases not matched to a gene. The CDR3 region has the DNA TGTGCCAGCAGCCGCGGGGGAACCTACGAGCAGTACTTC. It is translated as CASSRGGTYEQYF.

The rearrangement uses TRBV5-6 and TRBJ1-1, with D perhaps matching TRBD1 (6 bases). There are 17 residues in the CDR3. Germline V gives CDR1 SGHDT, CDR2 YYEEEE. V lost 4 bases to trimming and J lost 4 bases, with 23 bases between them. CDR3 loop: CASSASFISGAGTEAFF. The CDR3 DNA follows: TGTGCCAGCAGCGCCTCCTTTATCTCGGGGGCGGGCACTGAAGCTTTCTTT.